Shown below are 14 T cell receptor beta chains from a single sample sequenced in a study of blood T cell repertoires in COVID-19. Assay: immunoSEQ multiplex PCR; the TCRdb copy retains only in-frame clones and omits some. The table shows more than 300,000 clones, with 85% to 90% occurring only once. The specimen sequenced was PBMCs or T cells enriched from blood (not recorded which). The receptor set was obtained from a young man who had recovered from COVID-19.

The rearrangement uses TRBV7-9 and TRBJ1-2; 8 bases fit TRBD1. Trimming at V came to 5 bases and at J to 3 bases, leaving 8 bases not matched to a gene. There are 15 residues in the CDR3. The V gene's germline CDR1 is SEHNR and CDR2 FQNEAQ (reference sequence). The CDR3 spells CASSPRQGRDYGYTF. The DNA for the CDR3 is TGTGCCAGCAGCCCACGACAGGGGAGGGACTATGGCTACACCTTC.

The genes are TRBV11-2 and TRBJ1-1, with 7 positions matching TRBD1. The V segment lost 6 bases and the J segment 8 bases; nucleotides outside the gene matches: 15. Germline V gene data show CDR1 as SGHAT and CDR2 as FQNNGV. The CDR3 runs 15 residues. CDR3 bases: TGTGCCAGCAGATCACACAGGGGATGGAACTTAGAAGCTTTCTTT. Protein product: CASRSHRGWNLEAFF.

CDR3 region: CASSLGQAKRTGELFF. CDR3 DNA: TGTGCCAGCAGCTTAGGCCAGGCTAAACGCACCGGGGAGCTGTTTTTT. The rearrangement joins TRBV7-8 to TRBJ2-2; D is uncertain. The germline CDR1 and CDR2 sequences are SGHVS and FQNEAQ. CDR3 size: 16 residues. Trimming cost V 1 base and J 4 bases, with 13 bases left between them.

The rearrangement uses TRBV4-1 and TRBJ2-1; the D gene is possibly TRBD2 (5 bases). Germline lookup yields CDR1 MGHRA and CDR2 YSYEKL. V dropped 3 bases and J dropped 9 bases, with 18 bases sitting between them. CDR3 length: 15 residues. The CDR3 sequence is CASSHPLGNNGEQFF. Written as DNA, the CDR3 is TGCGCCAGCAGCCACCCACTAGGGAACAATGGTGAGCAGTTCTTC.

The CDR3 sequence is CASSRTRPQGWLRETQYF. CDR3 DNA sequence: TGTGCCAGCAGCCGCACCAGACCACAGGGTTGGTTAAGGGAGACCCAGTACTTC. The V call is TRBV11-2, the J call TRBJ2-5; tentatively, D is TRBD1 (6 bases). Trimming pared 5 bases from V and 5 bases from J, leaving 27 bases between. This CDR3 comprises 18 residues. Germline V CDR1 and CDR2: SGHAT, FQNNGV.

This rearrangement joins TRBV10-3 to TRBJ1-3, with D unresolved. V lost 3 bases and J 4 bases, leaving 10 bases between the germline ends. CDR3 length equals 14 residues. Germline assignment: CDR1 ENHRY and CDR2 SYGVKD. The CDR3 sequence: CAISDASSGNTIYF. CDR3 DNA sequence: TGTGCCATCAGTGACGCGAGTTCAGGAAACACCATATATTTT.

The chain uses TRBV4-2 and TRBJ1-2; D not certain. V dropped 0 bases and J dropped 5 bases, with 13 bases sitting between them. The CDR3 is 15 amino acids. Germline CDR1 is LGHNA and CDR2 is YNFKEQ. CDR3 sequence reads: CASSQDGGTPYGYTF. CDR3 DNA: TGTGCCAGCAGCCAAGATGGTGGTACACCATATGGCTACACCTTC.

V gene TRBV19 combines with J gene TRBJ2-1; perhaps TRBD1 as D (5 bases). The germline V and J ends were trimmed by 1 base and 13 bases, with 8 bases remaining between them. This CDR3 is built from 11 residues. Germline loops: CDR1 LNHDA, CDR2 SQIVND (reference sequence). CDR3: CASSIGQTQFF. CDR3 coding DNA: TGTGCCAGTAGTATAGGACAGACACAGTTCTTC.

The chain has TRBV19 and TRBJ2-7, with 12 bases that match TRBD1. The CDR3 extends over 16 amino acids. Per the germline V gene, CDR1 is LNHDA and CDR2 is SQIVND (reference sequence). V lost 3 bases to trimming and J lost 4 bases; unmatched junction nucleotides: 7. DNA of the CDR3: TGTGCCAGTAGTATCTCCTGGGACAGGGGGCCGTACGAGCAGTACTTC. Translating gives CASSISWDRGPYEQYF.

The CDR3: CAISGDKHYNEQFF. The DNA for the CDR3 is TGTGCCATCAGTGGGGACAAACACTACAATGAGCAGTTCTTC. This rearrangement joins TRBV10-3 to TRBJ2-1; D possibly corresponds to TRBD1 (6 bases). The CDR3 contains 14 residues. V was pared by 4 bases and J by 3 bases, with 10 bases between. Germline-derived CDR1 and CDR2 are ENHRY and SYGVKD.

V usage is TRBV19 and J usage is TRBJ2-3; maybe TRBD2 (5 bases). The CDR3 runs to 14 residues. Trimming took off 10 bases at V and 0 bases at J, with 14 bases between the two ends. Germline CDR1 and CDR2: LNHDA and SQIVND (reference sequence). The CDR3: CATCTGSSTDTQYF. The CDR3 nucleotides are TGTGCCACGTGCACGGGATCTAGCACAGATACGCAGTATTTT. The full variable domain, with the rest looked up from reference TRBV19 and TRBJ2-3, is DGGITQSPKYLFRKEGQNVTLSCEQNLNHDAMYWYRQDPGQGLRLIYYSQIVNDFQKGDIAEGYSVSREKKESFPLTVTSAQKNPTAFYLCATCTGSSTDTQYFGPGTRLTVL.

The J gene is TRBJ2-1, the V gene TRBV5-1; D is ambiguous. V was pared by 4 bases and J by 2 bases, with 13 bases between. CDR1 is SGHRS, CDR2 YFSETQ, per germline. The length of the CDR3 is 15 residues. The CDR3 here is CASSGDRRAYNEQFF. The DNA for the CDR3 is TGCGCCAGCAGCGGAGACCGAAGAGCCTACAATGAGCAGTTCTTC. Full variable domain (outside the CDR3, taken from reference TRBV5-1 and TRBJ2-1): KAGVTQTPRYLIKTRGQQVTLSCSPISGHRSVSWYQQTPGQGLQFLFEYFSETQRNKGNFPGRFSGRQFSNSRSEMNVSTLELGDSALYLCASSGDRRAYNEQFFGPGTRLTVL.

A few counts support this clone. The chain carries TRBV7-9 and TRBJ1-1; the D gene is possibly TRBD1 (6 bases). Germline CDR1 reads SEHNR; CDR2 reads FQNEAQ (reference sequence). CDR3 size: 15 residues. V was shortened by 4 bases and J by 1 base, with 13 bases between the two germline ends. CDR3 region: CASSSGQSWNTEAFF. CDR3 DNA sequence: TGTGCCAGCAGCTCTGGACAGTCATGGAACACTGAAGCTTTCTTT. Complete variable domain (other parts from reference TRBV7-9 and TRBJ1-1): DTGVSQNPRHKITKRGQNVTFRCDPISEHNRLYWYRQTLGQGPEFLTYFQNEAQLEKSRLLSDRFSAERPKGSFSTLEIQRTEQGDSAMYLCASSSGQSWNTEAFFGQGTRLTVV.

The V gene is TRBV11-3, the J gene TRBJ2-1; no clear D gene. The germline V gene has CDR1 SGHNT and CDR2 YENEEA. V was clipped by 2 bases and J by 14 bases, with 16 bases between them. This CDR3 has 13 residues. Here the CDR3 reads CASSLYQAKTEFF. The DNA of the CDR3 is TGTGCCAGCAGCTTATATCAAGCGAAAACTGAGTTCTTC. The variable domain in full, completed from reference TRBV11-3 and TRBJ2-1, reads EAGVVQSPRYKIIEKKQPVAFWCNPISGHNTLYWYLQNLGQGPELLIRYENEEAVDDSQLPKDRFSAERLKGVDSTLKIQPAELGDSAVYLCASSLYQAKTEFFGPGTRLTVL.